This T cell receptor beta chain was profiled in a study of blood T cell repertoires in COVID-19. This clone occurred a few times. The CDR3 loop spans 14 amino acids. V lost 2 bases to trimming and J lost 7 bases; unmatched junction nucleotides: 8. Germline CDR1 and CDR2: KGHSH and LQKENI. Methods used by the authors: Reference gene primer amplification yielded estimated nucleated cell counts. Sequenced by immunoSEQ multiplex PCR; TCRdb stores in-frame clones only, minus some. The V and J calls and clone size are taken from that table; D and trimming were inferred from the DNA. The data hold about 32,000 clones, with around 87% observed a single time.

This chain joins TRBV18 and TRBJ2-7; TRBD1 matches 7 bases. Sequencing used peripheral blood. The TCR sequence derives from a man aged 60-69 years with active COVID-19. The CDR3 DNA reads as TGTGCCAGCTCACCAAGACAGGGATCAGAAGAGCAGTACTTC. Protein sequence: CASSPRQGSEEQYF.